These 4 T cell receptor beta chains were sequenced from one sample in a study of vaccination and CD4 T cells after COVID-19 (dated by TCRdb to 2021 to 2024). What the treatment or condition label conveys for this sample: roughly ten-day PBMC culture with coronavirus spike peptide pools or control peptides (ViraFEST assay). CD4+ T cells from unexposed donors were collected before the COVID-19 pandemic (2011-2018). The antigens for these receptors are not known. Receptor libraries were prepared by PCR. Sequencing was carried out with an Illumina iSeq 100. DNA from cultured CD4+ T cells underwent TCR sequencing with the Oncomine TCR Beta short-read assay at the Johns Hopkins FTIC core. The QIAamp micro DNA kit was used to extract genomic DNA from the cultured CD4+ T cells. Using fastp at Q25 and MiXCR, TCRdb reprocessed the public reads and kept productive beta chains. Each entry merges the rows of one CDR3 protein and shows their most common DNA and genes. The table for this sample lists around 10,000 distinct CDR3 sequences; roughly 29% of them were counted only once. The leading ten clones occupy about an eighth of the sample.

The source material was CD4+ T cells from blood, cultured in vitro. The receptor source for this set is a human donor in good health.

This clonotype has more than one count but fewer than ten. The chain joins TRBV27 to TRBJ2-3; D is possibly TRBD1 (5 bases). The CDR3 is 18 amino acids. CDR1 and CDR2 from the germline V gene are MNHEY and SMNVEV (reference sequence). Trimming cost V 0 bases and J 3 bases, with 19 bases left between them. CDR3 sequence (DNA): TGTGCCAGCAGTTTATCCCGCGGTAGGACATATGCGACAGATACGCAGTATTTT. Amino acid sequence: CASSLSRGRTYATDTQYF.

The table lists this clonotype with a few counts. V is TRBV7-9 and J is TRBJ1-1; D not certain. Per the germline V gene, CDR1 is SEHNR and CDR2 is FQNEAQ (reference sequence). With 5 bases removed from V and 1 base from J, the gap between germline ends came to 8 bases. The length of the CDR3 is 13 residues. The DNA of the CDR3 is TGTGCCAGCAGCCCCCCTTCGAACACTGAAGCTTTCTTT. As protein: CASSPPSNTEAFF. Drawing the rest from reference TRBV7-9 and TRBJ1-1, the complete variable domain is DTGVSQNPRHKITKRGQNVTFRCDPISEHNRLYWYRQTLGQGPEFLTYFQNEAQLEKSRLLSDRFSAERPKGSFSTLEIQRTEQGDSAMYLCASSPPSNTEAFFGQGTRLTVV.

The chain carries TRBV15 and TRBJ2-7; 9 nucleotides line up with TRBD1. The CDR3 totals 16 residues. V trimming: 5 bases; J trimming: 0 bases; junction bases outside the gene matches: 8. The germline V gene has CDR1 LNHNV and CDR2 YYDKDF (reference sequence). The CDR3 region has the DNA TGTGCCACCAGCGGACGTAAGGGACAGGGCTCCTACGAGCAGTACTTC. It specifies CATSGRKGQGSYEQYF.

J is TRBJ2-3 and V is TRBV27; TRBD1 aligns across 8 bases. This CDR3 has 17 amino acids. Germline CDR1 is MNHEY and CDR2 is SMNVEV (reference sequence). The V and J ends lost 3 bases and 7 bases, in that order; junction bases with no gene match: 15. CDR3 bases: TGTGCCAGCAGTTTCTCCGGGGGCAGGGGGCGCAAGAATACGCAGTATTTT. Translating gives CASSFSGGRGRKNTQYF.